This T cell receptor beta chain derives from a study of shared clonotypes between healthy human individuals. Findings and caveats of the study: Across subsets, estimated richness was generally greater for naive than for memory populations.

Recent acute infections and vaccinations were absent in the healthy HIV-negative adult donors. CD8 memory pooled CD45RO+ cells and CCR7-negative CD45RA+ TemRA cells. To note about this clone: Its specificity is unknown.

Repertoires were generated with immunoSEQ multiplex PCR, while TCRdb's copy carries only in-frame clones and drops some. The table shows fewer than 850,000 clones, with 90% occurring only once. V gave up 7 bases and J gave up 4 bases; unmatched junction bases: 9. Germline loops: CDR1 SGHNT, CDR2 YYREEE (reference sequence). This CDR3 contains 15 residues. The sequencing input was memory CD8+ T cells from PBMCs. Regarding subset: CD45RO+ cells pooled with CCR7-negative TemRA cells. The chain employs TRBV5-4 and TRBJ2-1, with TRBD2 identical over 9 bases. This receptor was identified in a man aged 18 to 35 in good health. Some clones in this sample may be carry-over from other donors' samples. CDR3 loop: CASDPGTSLYNEQFF. CDR3 nucleotides: TGTGCCAGCGACCCTGGGACTAGCCTATACAATGAGCAGTTCTTC.